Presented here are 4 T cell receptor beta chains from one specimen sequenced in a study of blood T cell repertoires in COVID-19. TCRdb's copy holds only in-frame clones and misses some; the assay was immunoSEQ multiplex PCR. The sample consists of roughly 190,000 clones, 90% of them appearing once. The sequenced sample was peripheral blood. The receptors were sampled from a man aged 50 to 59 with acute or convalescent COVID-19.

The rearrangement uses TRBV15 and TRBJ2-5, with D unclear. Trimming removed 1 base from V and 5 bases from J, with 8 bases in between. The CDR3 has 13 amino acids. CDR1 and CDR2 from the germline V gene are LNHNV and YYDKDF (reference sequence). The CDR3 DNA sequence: TGTGCCACCAGCAGAGTCCGAGTTGAGACCCAGTACTTC. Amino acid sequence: CATSRVRVETQYF.

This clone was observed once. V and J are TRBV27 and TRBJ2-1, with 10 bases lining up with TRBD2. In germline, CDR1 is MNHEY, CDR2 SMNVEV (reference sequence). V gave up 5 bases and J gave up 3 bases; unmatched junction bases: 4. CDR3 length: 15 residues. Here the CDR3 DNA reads TGTGCCAGCAGTGATAGCGGGGGGTACTACAATGAGCAGTTCTTC. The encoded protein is CASSDSGGYYNEQFF.

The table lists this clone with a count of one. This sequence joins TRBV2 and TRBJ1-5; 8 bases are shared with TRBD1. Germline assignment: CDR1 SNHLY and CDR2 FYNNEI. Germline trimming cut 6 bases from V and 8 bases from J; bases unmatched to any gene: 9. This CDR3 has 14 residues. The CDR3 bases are TGTGCCAGCAGCGGACAGGGCCCACTCGAGCCCCAGCATTTT. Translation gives CASSGQGPLEPQHF.

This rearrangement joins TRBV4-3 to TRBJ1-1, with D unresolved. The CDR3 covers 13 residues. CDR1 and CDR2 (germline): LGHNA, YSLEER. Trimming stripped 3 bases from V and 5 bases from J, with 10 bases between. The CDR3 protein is CASSHSRETEAFF. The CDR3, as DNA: TGCGCCAGCAGCCACTCACGGGAAACTGAAGCTTTCTTT.